This TCR beta chain was captured in a study of cytomegalovirus exposure and HLA in healthy donors (TCRdb year 2017). Turning to the overall study: In an earlier analysis of several hundred of the donors, about 270 Gb of sequence data and 117 million unique TCR beta sequences from about 180 million T cells were reported. An early release that covered fewer than 750 HLA-typed donors contained around 300 gigabases of sequencing data and tens of millions of unique TCR sequences. Of the roughly 410 genotyped donors, over 80% were placed in the genetic ancestry cluster associated with self-reported Caucasian donors. The study aimed to test whether cataloging public T cell receptors could reveal signatures of past pathogen exposure. The study profiled the T cell repertoires of around 700 subjects by immunosequencing and related them to cytomegalovirus serostatus. A separate validation cohort of 100 to 150 different subjects was used in addition to the roughly 670-subject first cohort. High-throughput TCR immunosequencing, statistical association of individual TCRs with disease status, and machine learning were combined to predict cytomegalovirus infection status. A later analysis re-examined previously published TCR beta repertoires from just over 650 donors and added high-resolution HLA genotyping to investigate patterns of TCR occurrence. The later analysis used no new phenotypic data to find candidate immune exposures, relying instead on TCR beta sequences and their occurrence across donors. An earlier analysis of 500 to 750 of the donors applied high-throughput TCR beta sequencing to assess whether each TCR beta V gene segment acted as functional or pseudogenic. Donor age, sex, ethnicity and CMV serostatus were compiled alongside the repertoire data. A later genetic analysis took genome-wide SNP genotypes for about 65% of the 666 donors and used that subset as a discovery cohort. All discovery cohort repertoires had been generated on a single sequencing platform. HLA typing included class I and class II loci at four-digit resolution. The number of donors typed differed by locus, with 629-630 for A, B, C, DRB1 and DQB1, roughly 520 for DQA1, 600 to 610 for DPA1, and around 430 for DPB1. Because of strong linkage in the cohort, five DR-DQ haplotypes were treated as single units for association and clustering. Across around 400 genotyped donors of the cohort, an average of about 240,000 unique TCR beta nucleotide sequences per donor were sequenced, and roughly a sixth of those sequences were non-productive.

According to the germline V gene (reference sequence), CDR1 reads MNHEY and CDR2 reads SMNVEV. Compared with germline, V lacks 5 bases and J lacks 14 bases; bases without a gene match: 12. Inclusive of the bounding cysteine and phenylalanine, the CDR3 is 15 residues long. Just the 45-base CDR3 DNA is kept, in frame starting at base 1. The method was the immunoSEQ multiplex PCR assay. For the multiplex PCR, a mixture combining 60 forward primers for TCR Vbeta segments and 13 reverse primers for TCR Jbeta segments was used. Amplification of the CDR3 region of rearranged TCR beta genes was performed with a multiplex PCR assay on genomic DNA. Amplified TCR beta libraries were sequenced as 87-base-pair reads on the Illumina HiSeq System. In the original analysis: In a later analysis, tens of millions of unique TCR beta chains were counted across the 650 to 750 repertoires, and roughly 10 million of these chains were shared by at least two donors. To remove PCR and sequencing errors, raw reads were error-corrected and collapsed into unique sequences using a nearest-neighbor algorithm that merged closely related sequences. Alignment of CDR3 sequences to IMGT reference sequences was used to assign V, D and J gene segments. For a sequence to be retained, at least a six-nucleotide match to both a V gene segment and a J gene segment was required. Rearrangements were called productive when the CDR3 lacked stop codons and stayed in frame with V and J; all others were non-productive. Following IMGT convention, CDR3 was defined as the stretch from the second conserved V-encoded cysteine up to the conserved J-encoded phenylalanine. The earlier analysis of around 640 of the donors excluded sequences that lacked an unambiguous match to a single V gene segment. In an earlier analysis of about 590 of the donors, a V segment was called functional when productive rearrangements were above 56.7%, and segregating when the standard deviation between donors exceeded 5%. A statistical classification framework was developed to diagnose cytomegalovirus status using the catalog of TCR beta chain sequences. A later analysis assigned V and J genes by comparing TCR nucleotide sequences with IMGT/GENE-DB human TR gene sequences. A later analysis assigned CDR3 sequences and most-parsimonious VDJ recombination scenarios with the TCRdist pipeline. In a later analysis, each TCR beta chain was defined by its CDR3 amino acid sequence together with its V-gene family, and reads lacking a unique V-gene family were excluded. As a way to deal with suspected cross-contamination and a sequencing artifact, a later analysis dropped roughly 620 nucleotide sequences that were highly shared and had low generation probability. A later analysis calculated a clonal expansion index for each public chain from normalized within-repertoire ranks of inferred template counts. Generation probabilities in a later analysis came from a VDJ recombination model fitted to out-of-frame rearrangements, and those results were checked against IGoR. Hypergeometric tests were used in a later analysis to score TCR-TCR, TCR-HLA and TCR-CMV co-occurrence, with a repertoire-size bias correction applied to the TCR pairs. In a later analysis, false discovery rates were estimated by permuting HLA or CMV assignments 20 times. In a later analysis, co-occurring TCRs were grouped using DBSCAN, with TCRdist sequence similarity added in when clustering inside HLA-allele-positive subsets. For co-occurrence clustering, repertoires with fewer than 30,000 or more than 120,000 public chains were excluded, along with about five repertoires with anomalous nucleotide sharing. In its TCRdb copy, this immuneACCESS table keeps in-frame sequences only and misses some clones. Where compared with another copy, unresolved V genes explain less than half of these, and the others have no known cause. From that table come the V and J calls and clone size; the DNA was used to work out D and trimming. The sample yields 90,000 to 110,000 clones; around 74% were counted once. The ten largest clonotypes hold approximately 1.3% of the sample.

About this clone itself: Its antigen is unknown. There are no base qualities to consult, and no much larger clone falls within one base.

In total, over 600 healthy bone marrow donors made up the cohort. At the time of sampling, every cohort member was nominally healthy, though immune exposures that went unrecorded were likely present. The donor tested CMV seronegative, placing the donor among the roughly 340 seronegative members of the cohort. Each donor provided a peripheral blood sample, and peripheral blood mononuclear cells were used for TCR beta sequencing. Genomic DNA was extracted from the blood cell samples with the Qiagen DNeasy Blood Extraction Kit. General study outcomes and caveats: Assigning TCR associations to individual alleles was difficult when HLA alleles, especially DR and DQ, strongly co-occurred. A later analysis associated about 17,000 TCR beta sequences with specific HLA alleles at a false discovery rate of 0.05. According to a later analysis, parvovirus B19, influenza, CMV and Epstein-Barr virus appeared linked to several top co-occurrence clusters. Compared with the roughly 700-donor mean, donors in an Asian-associated ancestry cluster had fewer N-insertions in productive TCRs, according to a later genetic analysis. The cohort was sequenced for TCR beta chains only, and without alpha or paired-chain data the features that could be detected were limited. Most TCR sequences were observed very rarely across donors, whereas some public TCRs were present in many individuals. Over 15 rarely observed V segments, including chromosome 9 orphons, were excluded from the earlier analysis of several hundred of the donors because counts were too low. Because HLA typing was missing for some donors at each locus, association tests included only the typed subset. Correlated functional status among segregating V segments might reflect linkage disequilibrium, but an unknown experimental factor could not be ruled out. The study gave a list of 150 to 200 TCR beta chains associated with cytomegalovirus. It was suggested by the authors that the approach could potentially be generalized to other disease states and immunological phenotypes. Compared with equally common non-associated chains, HLA-associated TCR beta chains in a later analysis were more clonally expanded and had lower generation probabilities. The classifier was reported to diagnose cytomegalovirus status with high specificity and sensitivity in both the original and validation cohorts. In a later analysis, most CMV-associated TCR beta chains were found to appear HLA-restricted, with HLA associations seemingly driven largely by CMV exposure. Broadly in line with IMGT annotations, most TCR beta V segments showed up in productive rearrangements about 87% or about 30% of the time in an earlier analysis of 587 of the donors. CMV serostatus was the only immune exposure information available for the cohort. Because the 87-base-pair reads could not distinguish some IMGT-functional V segments, including TRBV6-2 and TRBV6-3, those segments were excluded. In vitro tests confirmed that a few of the cytomegalovirus-associated TCR beta chains recognize cytomegalovirus antigens. An association between a missense DCLRE1C variant and V-gene and J-gene trimming of TCR beta chains was found in a later genetic analysis and replicated in an independent cohort. A cluster of highly shared sequence variants was judged likely to be a technical artifact of the sequencing pipeline. A further reported finding was that TCR beta sequences accurately predicted the HLA-A and HLA-B alleles for most subjects in the first cohort. In a later analysis, TCR association rates were found to vary across HLA loci, with the most associated TCRs seen for DRB1 alleles and the fewest for HLA-C alleles. Roughly uniform sequencing depth across donors was assumed in presence/absence analyses, although this assumption may not hold.

What was sequenced was PBMCs. This TCR was sampled from a man in his forties or fifties in good health and CMV-seronegative. Recombination linked TRBV27 to TRBJ2-1; 13 nucleotides in the junction match TRBD2. The DNA is TGTGCCAGCAGTACACTAGCGGGGGGGCCAAGTATAGAGTTCTTC. Translated, it gives CASSTLAGGPSIEFF.